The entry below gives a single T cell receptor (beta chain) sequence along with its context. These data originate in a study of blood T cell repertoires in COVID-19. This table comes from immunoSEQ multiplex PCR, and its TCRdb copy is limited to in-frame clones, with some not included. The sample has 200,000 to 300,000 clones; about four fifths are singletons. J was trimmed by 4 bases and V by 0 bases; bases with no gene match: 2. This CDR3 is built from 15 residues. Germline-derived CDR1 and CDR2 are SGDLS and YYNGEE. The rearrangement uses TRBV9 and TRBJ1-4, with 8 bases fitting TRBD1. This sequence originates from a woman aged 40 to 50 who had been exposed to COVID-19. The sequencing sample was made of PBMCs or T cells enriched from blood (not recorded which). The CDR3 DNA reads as TGTGCCAGCAGCGTAGGACAGGGGCATAATGAAAAACTGTTTTTT. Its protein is CASSVGQGHNEKLFF.